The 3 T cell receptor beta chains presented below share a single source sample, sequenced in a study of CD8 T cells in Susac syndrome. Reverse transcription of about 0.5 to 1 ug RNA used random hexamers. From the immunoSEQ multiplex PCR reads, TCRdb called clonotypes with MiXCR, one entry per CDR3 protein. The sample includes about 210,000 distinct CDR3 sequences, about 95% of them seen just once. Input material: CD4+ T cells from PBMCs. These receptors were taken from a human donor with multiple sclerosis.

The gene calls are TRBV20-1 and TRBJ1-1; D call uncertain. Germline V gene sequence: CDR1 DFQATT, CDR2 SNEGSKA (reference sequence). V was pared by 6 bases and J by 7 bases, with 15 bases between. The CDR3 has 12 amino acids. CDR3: CSATDRDLEAFF. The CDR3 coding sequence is TGCAGTGCAACTGACCGCGACCTTGAAGCTTTCTTT.

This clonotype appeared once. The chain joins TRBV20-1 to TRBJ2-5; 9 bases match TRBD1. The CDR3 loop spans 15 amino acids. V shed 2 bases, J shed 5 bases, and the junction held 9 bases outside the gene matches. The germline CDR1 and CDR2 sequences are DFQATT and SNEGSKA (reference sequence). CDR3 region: CSARKLGQGPETQYF. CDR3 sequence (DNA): TGCAGTGCTAGAAAACTAGGACAGGGGCCCGAGACCCAGTACTTC.

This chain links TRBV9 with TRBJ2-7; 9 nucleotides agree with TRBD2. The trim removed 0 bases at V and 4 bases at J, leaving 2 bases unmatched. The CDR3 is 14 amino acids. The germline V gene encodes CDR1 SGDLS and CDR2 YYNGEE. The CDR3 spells CASSVDLAGYEQYF. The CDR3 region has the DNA TGTGCCAGCAGCGTAGATCTAGCGGGGTACGAGCAGTACTTC. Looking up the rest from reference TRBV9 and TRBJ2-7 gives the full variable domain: DSGVTQTPKHLITATGQRVTLRCSPRSGDLSVYWYQQSLDQGLQFLIQYYNGEERAKGNILERFSAQQFPDLHSELNLSSLELGDSALYFCASSVDLAGYEQYFGPGTRLTVT.